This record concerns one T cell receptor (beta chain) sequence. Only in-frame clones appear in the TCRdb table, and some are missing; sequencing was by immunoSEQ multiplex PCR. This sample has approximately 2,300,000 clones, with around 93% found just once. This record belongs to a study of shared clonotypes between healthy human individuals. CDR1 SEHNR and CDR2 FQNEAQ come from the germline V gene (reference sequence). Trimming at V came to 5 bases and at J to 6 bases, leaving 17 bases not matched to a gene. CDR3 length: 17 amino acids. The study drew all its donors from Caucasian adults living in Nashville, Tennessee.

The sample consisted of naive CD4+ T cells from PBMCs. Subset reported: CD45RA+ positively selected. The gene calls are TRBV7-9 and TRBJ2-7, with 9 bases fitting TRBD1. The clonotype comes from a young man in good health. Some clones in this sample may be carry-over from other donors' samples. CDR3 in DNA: TGTGCCAGCAGCGGACAGGGGAGGGGCAGTAGCCTCACCGAGCAGTACTTC. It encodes CASSGQGRGSSLTEQYF.